This T cell receptor beta chain originates from a study of blood T cell repertoires in COVID-19 (dated by TCRdb to 2018 to 2021). With respect to the entire study: Samples covering the acute and convalescent phases of COVID-19 were provided by collaborators in the United States, Italy and Spain. The material from the prospective study consisted of cDNA or gDNA derived from T cells, B-cell-depleted T cells, or PBMCs. Deeply sampled blood TCRbeta repertoires from subjects exposed to, actively infected with, or recovered from COVID-19 were included in the dataset. The repertoires were released in a freely available public database meant as a resource for research on the immune response to SARS-CoV-2. Samples came from the ongoing ImmuneRACE study (first 160 participants) plus 1,254 subjects from 6 global collaborators. Sample metadata almost always included a de-identified subject ID, COVID-19 status, age in years and sex. Where available, HLA class I and class II types were taken from metadata supplied by the sample provider and were not determined by assay-based typing. Study-level results and caveats: Clinical and demographic metadata were provided uncurated, with the amount varying by source and participant.

V was cut back by 4 bases and J by 9 bases, leaving a gap of 11 bases between them. In the germline V gene, CDR1 corresponds to SGDLS and CDR2 to YYNGEE. The CDR3 covers 12 residues, taking in both the cysteine and the phenylalanine. The retained sequence is limited to the CDR3, 36 bases, with the frame set at the first base. Comments on this clone: Its antigen remains unidentified. Per-nucleotide qualities are absent, and no much larger clonotype sits a single base away.

The immunoSEQ Assay, a bias-controlled multiplex PCR, was used to amplify TCRbeta CDR3 regions from genomic DNA. The published analysis was carried out like this. Within the assay, amplification of reference gene primers was used to estimate how many nucleated cells each sample contained. To quantify the absolute abundance of each unique TCRbeta CDR3 rearrangement, sequence reads were collapsed and filtered. Productive Simpson clonality was computed per sample as the square root of Simpson's diversity index over productive rearrangements. TCRdb's version of the immuneACCESS table is confined to in-frame rearrangements and falls short of the full clone set. An unresolved V gene accounts for under half of the shortfall where checked; the remainder is of unknown origin. V and J calls and clone size come straight from that table; D and trimming were deduced from the DNA. This sample has under 75,000 clones in its table, and about 87% of those were observed once. The ten most abundant clones make up about 2.1% of the sample.

Collaborating institutions collected whole blood in K2EDTA tubes following their own protocols. For TCRbeta analysis, collaborators shipped samples in one of three forms: frozen whole blood, isolated PBMCs, or DNA extracted from either of those sample types. The chain links TRBV9 with TRBJ2-1; tentative D gene TRBD2, with 7 bases matching. Sequenced sample: peripheral blood. The sequence derives from a human donor in a cohort sampled during active COVID-19. Read as DNA, the sequence is TGTGCCAGCAGCCGGGGGGCAGGTGAGCAGTTCTTC. Its amino acids are CASSRGAGEQFF. Here the CDR3 is joined to the reference TRBV9 and TRBJ2-1 genes, and the full variable domain is: DSGVTQTPKHLITATGQRVTLRCSPRSGDLSVYWYQQSLDQGLQFLIQYYNGEERAKGNILERFSAQQFPDLHSELNLSSLELGDSALYFCASSRGAGEQFFGPGTRLTVL.